This record concerns one T cell receptor beta chain sequence. This specimen comes from a study of blood T cell repertoires in COVID-19. Study-level information: Sample material is recorded as cDNA or gDNA derived from T cells, B-cell-depleted T cells, or PBMCs.

The CDR3 sequence is 14 residues long. CDR1 and CDR2 (germline): MNHEY, SVGAGI. V lost 6 bases to trimming and J lost 8 bases; unmatched junction nucleotides: 7. The repertoire was sequenced with immunoSEQ multiplex PCR; TCRdb's copy has only in-frame clones and lacks some. This repertoire shows about 240,000 clones, about nine tenths found once; its top ten account for 2.6%. The source of this sequence is a woman aged 25 to 39 with acute COVID-19. Sequencing was carried out using PBMCs or T cells enriched from blood (not recorded which). This chain links TRBV6-5 with TRBJ1-6, with 7 bases lining up with TRBD1. CDR3 nucleotide sequence: TGTGCCAGCAGCCGACAGGGACCAGATTCACCCCTCCACTTT. This encodes CASSRQGPDSPLHF.